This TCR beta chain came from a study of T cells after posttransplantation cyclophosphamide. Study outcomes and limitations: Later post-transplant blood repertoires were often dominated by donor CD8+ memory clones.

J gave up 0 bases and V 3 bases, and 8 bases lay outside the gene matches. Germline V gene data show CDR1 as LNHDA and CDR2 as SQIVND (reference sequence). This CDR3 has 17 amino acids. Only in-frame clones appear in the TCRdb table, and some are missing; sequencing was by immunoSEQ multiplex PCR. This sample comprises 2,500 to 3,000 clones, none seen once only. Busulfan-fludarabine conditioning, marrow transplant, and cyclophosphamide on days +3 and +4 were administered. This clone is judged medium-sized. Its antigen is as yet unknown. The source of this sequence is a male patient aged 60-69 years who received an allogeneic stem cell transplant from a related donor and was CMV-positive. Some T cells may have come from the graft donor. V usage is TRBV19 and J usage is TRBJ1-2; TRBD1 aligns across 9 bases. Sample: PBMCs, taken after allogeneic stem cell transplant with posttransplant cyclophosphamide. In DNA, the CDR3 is TGTGCCAGTAGTATCTCTGGGACAGGGCCAGCTAACTATGGCTACACCTTC. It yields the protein CASSISGTGPANYGYTF.